A selection of T cell receptor beta chains follows, all from one sample in a study of cytomegalovirus exposure and HLA in healthy donors. Produced via immunoSEQ multiplex PCR; TCRdb's table is partial and in-frame only. The sample lists 75,000 to 100,000 clones, about 72% seen once, with about 20% in the top ten. Input material: PBMCs. These receptors all stem from a woman aged 55 to 70 in good health and CMV-seropositive. The CDR3 runs from the conserved cysteine through the conserved F or W. A D gene is named only where the DNA matches it firmly. Clone size is not always given. Where it is, it says once, few, many or a class for expanded clones.

v_call: TRBV5-1; d_call: NA; j_call: TRBJ2-7; clone_size: NA; cdr3_aa: CASSPTRSSYEQYF; cdr3_nt: TGCGCCAGCAGTCCGACACGGTCGTCCTACGAGCAGTACTTC
v_call: TRBV6-6; d_call: TRBD2; j_call: TRBJ2-7; clone_size: NA; cdr3_aa: CASSDGAGLADYEQYF; cdr3_nt: TGTGCCAGCAGCGACGGGGCGGGACTAGCGGACTACGAGCAGTACTTC
v_call: TRBV7-9; d_call: NA; j_call: TRBJ2-1; clone_size: NA; cdr3_aa: CASSLPIGSPSSYNEQFF; cdr3_nt: TGTGCCAGCAGCTTACCTATCGGCTCTCCTAGCTCCTACAATGAGCAGTTCTTC
v_call: TRBV5-4; d_call: NA; j_call: TRBJ1-1; clone_size: NA; cdr3_aa: CASSLNQGMNTEAFF; cdr3_nt: TGTGCCAGCAGCTTGAATCAGGGCATGAACACTGAAGCTTTCTTT
v_call: TRBV9; d_call: NA; j_call: TRBJ1-1; clone_size: NA; cdr3_aa: CASSVESNTEAFF; cdr3_nt: TGTGCCAGCAGCGTCGAGTCGAACACTGAAGCTTTCTTT
v_call: TRBV9; d_call: TRBD2; j_call: TRBJ2-5; clone_size: NA; cdr3_aa: CASSRVVGGRSGETQYF; cdr3_nt: TGTGCCAGCAGCCGGGTTGTGGGCGGGAGAAGTGGTGAGACCCAGTACTTC
v_call: TRBV30; d_call: NA; j_call: TRBJ1-2; clone_size: NA; cdr3_aa: CAWSVLAVGSTF; cdr3_nt: TGTGCCTGGAGTGTCTTAGCGGTAGGCTCCACCTTC
v_call: TRBV4-1; d_call: NA; j_call: TRBJ2-1; clone_size: NA; cdr3_aa: CATAPGSYNEQFF; cdr3_nt: TGCGCCACCGCTCCCGGGTCCTACAATGAGCAGTTCTTC
v_call: TRBV19; d_call: NA; j_call: TRBJ2-1; clone_size: NA; cdr3_aa: CASLGGRGNEQFF; cdr3_nt: TGTGCCAGTCTTGGGGGAAGGGGGAATGAGCAGTTCTTC
v_call: TRBV13; d_call: NA; j_call: TRBJ2-7; clone_size: NA; cdr3_aa: CASLSRGSYEQYF; cdr3_nt: TGTGCCAGCCTCTCGCGCGGGTCCTACGAGCAGTACTTC
v_call: TRBV9; d_call: NA; j_call: TRBJ1-1; clone_size: few; cdr3_aa: CASSAYSQGIGAFF; cdr3_nt: TGTGCCAGCTCTGCGTACTCCCAGGGAATCGGAGCTTTCTTT
v_call: TRBV19; d_call: TRBD1; j_call: TRBJ2-7; clone_size: NA; cdr3_aa: CASNPGTGSSYEQYF; cdr3_nt: TGTGCCAGCAATCCCGGGACAGGGAGCTCCTACGAGCAGTACTTC
v_call: TRBV5-1; d_call: NA; j_call: TRBJ1-1; clone_size: NA; cdr3_aa: CASSGGTTEGAFF; cdr3_nt: TGCGCCAGCAGCGGCGGGACTACAGAAGGAGCTTTCTTT
v_call: TRBV18; d_call: TRBD1; j_call: TRBJ1-5; clone_size: NA; cdr3_aa: CASSLQGGNQPQHF; cdr3_nt: TGTGCCAGCTCCCTACAGGGGGGCAATCAGCCCCAGCATTTT
v_call: TRBV30; d_call: TRBD1; j_call: TRBJ2-1; clone_size: NA; cdr3_aa: CAWSVTGALDNEQFF; cdr3_nt: TGTGCCTGGAGTGTAACAGGGGCCCTCGACAATGAGCAGTTCTTC
v_call: TRBV6-6; d_call: NA; j_call: TRBJ1-1; clone_size: NA; cdr3_aa: CASAKGGNTEAFF; cdr3_nt: TGTGCCTCTGCGAAGGGAGGGAACACTGAAGCTTTCTTT
v_call: TRBV5-1; d_call: NA; j_call: TRBJ1-2; clone_size: NA; cdr3_aa: CASSLLGQWGYTF; cdr3_nt: TGCGCCAGCAGCTTGCTTGGGCAGTGGGGCTACACCTTC
v_call: TRBV28; d_call: NA; j_call: TRBJ2-5; clone_size: NA; cdr3_aa: CASSFAETQYF; cdr3_nt: TGTGCCAGCAGTTTTGCGGAGACCCAGTACTTC
v_call: TRBV20-1; d_call: NA; j_call: TRBJ1-2; clone_size: NA; cdr3_aa: CSASGNYGYTF; cdr3_nt: TGCAGTGCTAGCGGTAACTATGGCTACACCTTC
v_call: TRBV5-1; d_call: NA; j_call: TRBJ2-4; clone_size: NA; cdr3_aa: CASSPTGTGGGNIQYF; cdr3_nt: TGCGCCAGCAGCCCGACCGGGACAGGCGGGGGAAACATTCAGTACTTC
v_call: TRBV7-9; d_call: NA; j_call: TRBJ1-5; clone_size: many; cdr3_aa: CASSRDYYSNQPQHF; cdr3_nt: TGTGCCAGCAGCAGGGACTACTATAGCAATCAGCCCCAGCATTTT